Below are 7 T cell receptor beta chains sequenced from a single sample in a study of T cell responses to AZD1222 COVID-19 vaccine. Clones were read by immunoSEQ multiplex PCR, and TCRdb kept only the in-frame ones, dropping some. In the table there are some 150,000 clones, 80% to 95% of which are singletons. Source: peripheral blood, taken 28 days after the second AZD1222 dose. All receptors derive from an adult who received the AZD1222 COVID-19 vaccine.

The chain uses TRBV30 and TRBJ2-3; 7 positions match TRBD2. The CDR3 is 14 amino acids. With 0 bases clipped from V and 5 bases from J, the junction kept 5 bases outside the gene matches. Germline CDR1 reads GTSNPN; CDR2 reads SVGIG (reference sequence). The CDR3 protein is CAWSVRGVQDTQYF. CDR3 coding DNA: TGTGCCTGGAGTGTACGGGGGGTACAAGATACGCAGTATTTT.

The V and J genes are TRBV5-1 and TRBJ1-2; D is uncertain. The germline gives CDR1 SGHRS, CDR2 YFSETQ. Trimming shortened V by 1 base and J by 1 base, and 8 bases separated the two germline ends. The CDR3 extends over 14 amino acids. The DNA of the CDR3 is TGCGCCAGCAGCTTGTCGCAGCTTAACTATGGCTACACCTTC. This codes for CASSLSQLNYGYTF.

For the CDR3, the DNA is TGCGCCAGCAGCCAAGTCTCCATGGCGGGAGGGCCGTCAGAGACCCAGTACTTC. It specifies CASSQVSMAGGPSETQYF. The rearrangement uses TRBV4-1 and TRBJ2-5, with 9 positions matching TRBD2. V lost 1 base, J lost 4 bases, and 13 bases stayed unmatched. This CDR3 region has 18 residues. Germline values: CDR1 MGHRA, CDR2 YSYEKL.

The V call is TRBV18, the J call TRBJ1-5; 12 bases fit TRBD1. This CDR3 region has 17 residues. The germline gives CDR1 KGHSH, CDR2 LQKENI. V lost 3 bases and J lost 6; bases outside the gene matches: 9. The CDR3 bases are TGTGCCAGCTCACCCCCAACCGGGACAGGGGGCGTTCAGCCCCAGCATTTT. This encodes CASSPPTGTGGVQPQHF.

The J gene is TRBJ1-1, the V gene TRBV10-2; 7 positions agree with TRBD1. From germline, CDR1 is WSHSY and CDR2 SAAADI. Germline trimming cut 6 bases from V and 0 bases from J; bases unmatched to any gene: 10. There are 16 residues in the CDR3. The CDR3 DNA sequence: TGCGCCAGCAGATCTCCAGGGGGAAGCATGAACACTGAAGCTTTCTTT. Its protein product is CASRSPGGSMNTEAFF.

The genes are TRBV3-1 (or the pseudogene TRBV3-2) and TRBJ1-1; D is ambiguous. Germline V lookup: CDR1 LGHDT, CDR2 YNNKEL (reference sequence). The CDR3 covers 13 residues. V lost 4 bases and J lost 2, with 8 bases in between. CDR3 DNA sequence: TGTGCCAGCAGCCCTAGACCAAACACTGAAGCTTTCTTT. Protein product: CASSPRPNTEAFF.

This chain joins TRBV10-2 and TRBJ1-6, with a weak D call TRBD1 (5 bases). Trimming stripped 6 bases from V and 4 bases from J, with 16 bases between. Germline V gene lookup returns CDR1 WSHSY and CDR2 SAAADI. CDR3 length equals 16 residues. The CDR3 reads CASSVDSALYNSPLHF. DNA of the CDR3: TGCGCCAGCAGCGTAGACAGTGCCTTATATAATTCACCCCTCCACTTT.